This T cell receptor beta chain was observed in a study of T cells after yellow fever vaccination. The study's findings and limits: A weaker but faster secondary response was observed, peaking on day 5 versus 15.

The CDR3 runs 12 residues. V gave up 4 bases and J gave up 10 bases, with 10 bases separating them. CDR1 is MNHEY, CDR2 SVGAGI, per germline. This clonotype occurred a few times. Its antigen is not identified. In making TCR cDNA, 5'RACE template switching added a universal primer site and UMIs to it. TCRdb fed the 5' RACE reads into MiXCR, producing one record per CDR3 protein. In the table there are 350,000 to 550,000 distinct CDR3 sequences, roughly 20% of which are singletons. V and J are TRBV6-5 and TRBJ1-4; no definite D call. The sample here was PBMCs, taken before the yellow fever booster vaccination. This TCR was sampled from a man between 18 and 35 years old who received the YFV17D yellow fever vaccine. The CDR3 DNA reads as TGTGCCAGCAGTTTCGGAAACGGAAAACTGTTTTTT. Protein: CASSFGNGKLFF.